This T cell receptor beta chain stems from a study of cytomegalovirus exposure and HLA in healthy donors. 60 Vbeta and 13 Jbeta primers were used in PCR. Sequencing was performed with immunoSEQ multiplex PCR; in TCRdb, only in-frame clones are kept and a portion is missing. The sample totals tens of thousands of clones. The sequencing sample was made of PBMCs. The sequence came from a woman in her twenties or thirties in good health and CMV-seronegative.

The CDR3 reads CASSLRLRAGLAGGETQYF. DNA for the CDR3: TGTGCCAGCAGCTTACGCCTTCGGGCCGGACTAGCGGGAGGTGAGACCCAGTACTTC. This chain links TRBV7-8 with TRBJ2-5; 14 nucleotides align to TRBD2. The V gene's germline CDR1 is SGHVS and CDR2 FQNEAQ. The V and J ends lost 2 bases and 5 bases, in that order; junction bases with no gene match: 13. CDR3 length: 19 residues.